These 23 T cell receptor beta chains share one sample of origin, sequenced in a study of cytomegalovirus exposure and HLA in healthy donors. A multiplex PCR was run with 60 Vbeta primers and 13 Jbeta primers. Data came from immunoSEQ multiplex PCR; TCRdb stores just in-frame clones and leaves some out. The repertoire has roughly 100,000 clones, roughly 80% of them found once; the top ten carry roughly 3.7%. The sample comprised PBMCs. The receptor set was obtained from a man aged 55 to 70 in good health and CMV-seronegative.

The V and J genes are TRBV6-1 and TRBJ2-7; D is undetermined. In germline, CDR1 is MNHNS, CDR2 SASEGT. The length of the CDR3 is 11 residues. Trimming pared 6 bases from V and 3 bases from J, leaving 6 bases between. The DNA for the CDR3 is TGTGCCAGCAGCCGCGTCTACGAGCAGTACTTC. Encoded protein: CASSRVYEQYF.

The CDR3 protein is CASSYGGSYEQYF. The CDR3 DNA is TGTGCCAGCAGTTACGGGGGGTCCTACGAGCAGTACTTC. The chain carries TRBV6-5 and TRBJ2-7, with D tentatively TRBD2 (6 bases). Per the germline V gene, CDR1 is MNHEY and CDR2 is SVGAGI. This CDR3 is built from 13 residues. V lost 2 bases and J lost 1, with 6 bases in between.

About this clone: Compared with germline, one end of the junction differs, possibly owing to a read error. The chain links TRBV7-2 to TRBJ2-2, with 7 nucleotides matching TRBD1. This CDR3 has 16 residues. Germline lookup yields CDR1 SGHTA and CDR2 FQGNSA. CDR3 sequence: CASNLQGMLSTGELFF. The CDR3 nucleotides read TGTGCCAGCAACTTACAGGGGATGTTATCCACCGGGGAGCTGTTTTTT.

The rearrangement links TRBV6-5 to TRBJ2-7; TRBD1 agrees at 11 bases. CDR3 length: 15 amino acids. Trimming took 5 bases from V and 7 from J; bases not matched to a gene: 10. Germline V gene sequence: CDR1 MNHEY, CDR2 SVGAGI. The CDR3 DNA is TGTGCCAGCAGTAGGGACAGGGGGGGGGTGGGAGAGCAGTACGTC. This codes for CASSRDRGGVGEQYV.

The chain couples TRBV6-6 to TRBJ2-5; weak D call: TRBD1 (6 bases). The CDR3 covers 15 residues. CDR1 and CDR2 (germline): MNHNY, SVGAGI (reference sequence). V was pared by 0 bases and J by 3 bases, with 11 bases between. This CDR3 reads CASSYSSTGKETQYF. CDR3 in DNA: TGTGCCAGCAGTTACTCGAGTACAGGGAAAGAGACCCAGTACTTC.

Details on this clone: The sample has other DNA sequences that encode this CDR3 too. This sequence joins TRBV6-5 and TRBJ1-1, with D perhaps matching TRBD1 (6 bases). CDR3 length: 15 residues. Germline V gene sequence: CDR1 MNHEY, CDR2 SVGAGI. Trimming pared 2 bases from V and 1 base from J, leaving 11 bases between. CDR3 protein: CASSYAGATNTEAFF. The CDR3 DNA sequence: TGTGCCAGCAGTTACGCGGGGGCCACGAACACTGAAGCTTTCTTT.

The chain carries TRBV18 and TRBJ1-5; TRBD1 agrees at 7 bases. The trim removed 3 bases at V and 0 bases at J, leaving 5 bases unmatched. The germline gives CDR1 KGHSH, CDR2 LQKENI. The CDR3 has 16 amino acids. The CDR3 region has the DNA TGTGCCAGCTCACCGGGACAGAGCTATAGCAATCAGCCCCAGCATTTT. Translation gives CASSPGQSYSNQPQHF.

A note on this clone: The sample has other DNA sequences that encode this CDR3 too. This CDR3 is CASSPAGLLNTEAFF. DNA for the CDR3: TGTGCCAGCAGTCCCGCGGGGTTACTGAACACTGAAGCTTTCTTT. V and J are TRBV28 and TRBJ1-1; the D is unclear. This CDR3 contains 15 residues. CDR1 and CDR2 from the germline V gene are MDHEN and SYDVKM. Trimming shortened V by 5 bases and J by 0 bases, and 13 bases separated the two germline ends.

The J gene is TRBJ2-5, the V gene TRBV11-3; tentative D call: TRBD1 (6 bases). Trimming left V 4 bases short and J 5 bases short, with 11 bases between. Germline CDR1 is SGHNT and CDR2 is YENEEA. The CDR3 has 13 residues. CDR3 nucleotides: TGTGCCAGCAGCTACAGGGTCGGGGAGACCCAGTACTTC. It translates to CASSYRVGETQYF.

V usage is TRBV6-5 and J usage is TRBJ2-7; 9 bases line up with TRBD2. The germline CDR1 and CDR2 sequences are MNHEY and SVGAGI. V shed 0 bases, J shed 3 bases, and the junction held 0 bases outside the gene matches. This CDR3 has 14 amino acids. The CDR3 sequence is CASSYSRGGYEQYF. CDR3 nucleotides: TGTGCCAGCAGTTACTCGCGGGGGGGCTACGAGCAGTACTTC.

This chain uses TRBV30 with TRBJ2-1; D may be TRBD2 (6 bases). Germline V lookup: CDR1 GTSNPN, CDR2 SVGIG (reference sequence). The length of the CDR3 is 15 residues. V gave up 1 base and J gave up 4 bases, with 14 bases separating them. As DNA, the CDR3 is TGTGCCTGGAGTGCCCGGGACTGGGTTTACAATGAGCAGTTCTTC. It yields the protein CAWSARDWVYNEQFF.

With regard to this clone: Other DNA variants within this sample encode the same CDR3. The rearrangement links TRBV6-5 to TRBJ1-4; D may be TRBD1 (5 bases). V was pared by 0 bases and J by 7 bases, with 6 bases between. Germline V gene data show CDR1 as MNHEY and CDR2 as SVGAGI. This CDR3 is 13 amino acids long. The CDR3 DNA sequence: TGTGCCAGCAGTTACTCGGGGGGTGAAAAACTGTTTTTT. Its protein product is CASSYSGGEKLFF.

The rearrangement uses TRBV5-1 and TRBJ2-5, with a possible D match to TRBD1 (6 bases). Between the trimmed V and J ends, which lost 1 base and 13 bases, there was a span of 20 bases. Germline CDR1 and CDR2: SGHRS and YFSETQ. CDR3 length: 14 amino acids. CDR3 sequence (DNA): TGCGCCAGCAGCTTGCAGGGGCAATCAAATCGGTTGTACTTC. Translation gives CASSLQGQSNRLYF. Full variable domain (rest looked up from reference TRBV5-1 and TRBJ2-5): KAGVTQTPRYLIKTRGQQVTLSCSPISGHRSVSWYQQTPGQGLQFLFEYFSETQRNKGNFPGRFSGRQFSNSRSEMNVSTLELGDSALYLCASSLQGQSNRLYFGPGTRLLVL.

V gene TRBV23-1 combines with J gene TRBJ2-2, with 8 bases aligning to TRBD1. TRBV23-1 is recorded as an ORF, its role being uncertain. The length of the CDR3 is 14 residues. The V segment lost 3 bases and the J segment 7 bases; nucleotides outside the gene matches: 4. The CDR3 sequence: CASSHYRGIGELFF. CDR3 coding DNA: TGCGCCAGCAGTCACTACAGGGGGATCGGGGAGCTGTTTTTT.

This chain uses TRBV5-4 with TRBJ2-1, with 9 nucleotides matching TRBD2. V trimming: 3 bases; J trimming: 6 bases; junction bases outside the gene matches: 7. The CDR3 is 15 residues long. CDR1 SGHNT and CDR2 YYREEE come from the germline V gene (reference sequence). The CDR3 spells CASSWTSEPSNEQFF. CDR3 nucleotides: TGTGCCAGCAGCTGGACTAGCGAACCGTCCAATGAGCAGTTCTTC.

V usage is TRBV15 and J usage is TRBJ1-1; maybe TRBD1 (6 bases). Germline V lookup: CDR1 LNHNV, CDR2 YYDKDF (reference sequence). The CDR3 is 15 residues long. V dropped 3 bases and J dropped 5 bases, with 16 bases sitting between them. CDR3 sequence reads: CATSSFGGAGTEAFF. In DNA form, the CDR3 reads TGTGCCACCAGCAGCTTCGGGGGGGCAGGGACTGAAGCTTTCTTT.

The rearrangement joins TRBV28 to TRBJ1-2; the D is unclear. This CDR3 region has 12 residues. V lost 4 bases and J 4 bases, leaving 7 bases between the germline ends. Germline assignment: CDR1 MDHEN and CDR2 SYDVKM. CDR3 amino acids: CASSSSFYGYTF. The CDR3 nucleotides are TGTGCCAGCAGTTCATCATTCTATGGCTACACCTTC.

The chain carries TRBV7-9 and TRBJ1-1, with TRBD1 matching 7 bases. The CDR3 loop spans 13 amino acids. V was pared by 2 bases and J by 3 bases, with 0 bases of the junction left unmatched. Germline lookup yields CDR1 SEHNR and CDR2 FQNEAQ (reference sequence). The CDR3 sequence: CASSLTGDTEAFF. The CDR3 DNA follows: TGTGCCAGCAGCTTAACAGGGGACACTGAAGCTTTCTTT.

CDR3 amino acids: CASSSRVGTGELFF. DNA of the CDR3: TGTGCCAGCAGCAGCAGGGTTGGAACCGGGGAGCTGTTTTTT. The chain carries TRBV7-9 and TRBJ2-2; a possible D gene is TRBD1 (5 bases). V was trimmed by 5 bases and J by 5 bases, leaving 12 bases between them. The length of the CDR3 is 14 residues. Per germline, CDR1 SEHNR and CDR2 FQNEAQ (reference sequence).

The chain recombines TRBV2 with TRBJ1-5, with unresolved D. The CDR3 contains 14 residues. Trimming cost V 6 bases and J 0 bases, with 9 bases left between them. From germline, CDR1 is SNHLY and CDR2 FYNNEI. Here the CDR3 reads CASSLDGSNQPQHF. CDR3 bases: TGTGCCAGCAGCCTAGACGGTAGCAATCAGCCCCAGCATTTT.

This clone has only a few counts. The chain uses TRBV11-2 and TRBJ2-7; TRBD2 is a possible D gene (5 bases). This CDR3 has 14 residues. Looked up from germline, CDR1 is SGHAT and CDR2 is FQNNGV. The V and J ends lost 5 bases and 6 bases respectively, with 17 bases between them. CDR3 amino acids: CASSPEAGDSEQYV. The DNA of the CDR3 is TGTGCCAGCAGCCCAGAGGCCGGGGATAGCGAGCAGTACGTC.

The chain recombines TRBV5-1 with TRBJ1-6; D not certain. The CDR3 is 15 amino acids. The V end was cut by 4 bases, the J end by 3 bases, with 11 bases between. The germline gives CDR1 SGHRS, CDR2 YFSETQ. CDR3 residues: CASSPSGDYNSPLHF. The CDR3 DNA sequence: TGCGCCAGCAGCCCAAGCGGGGACTATAATTCACCCCTCCACTTT.

This clone was recorded once. The chain carries TRBV6-6 and TRBJ1-6, with 8 bases aligning to TRBD1. The length of the CDR3 is 15 residues. CDR1 and CDR2 (germline): MNHNY, SVGAGI (reference sequence). With 0 bases clipped from V and 11 bases from J, the junction kept 6 bases outside the gene matches. The CDR3 nucleotides are TGTGCCAGCAGTTACTCCACGGACAGGGCCGCACCCCTCCACTTT. Protein product: CASSYSTDRAAPLHF.